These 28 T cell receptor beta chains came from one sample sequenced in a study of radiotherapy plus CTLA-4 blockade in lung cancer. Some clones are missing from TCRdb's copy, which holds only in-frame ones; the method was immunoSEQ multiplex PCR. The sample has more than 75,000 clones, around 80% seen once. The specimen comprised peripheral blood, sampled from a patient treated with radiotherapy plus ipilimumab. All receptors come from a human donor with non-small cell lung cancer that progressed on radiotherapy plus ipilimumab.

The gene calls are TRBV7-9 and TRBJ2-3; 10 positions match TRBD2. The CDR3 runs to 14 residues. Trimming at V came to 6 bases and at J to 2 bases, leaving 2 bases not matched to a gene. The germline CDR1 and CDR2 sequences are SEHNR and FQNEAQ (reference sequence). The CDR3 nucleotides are TGTGCCAGCAGTCTAGCGGGAGACACAGATACGCAGTATTTT. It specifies CASSLAGDTDTQYF.

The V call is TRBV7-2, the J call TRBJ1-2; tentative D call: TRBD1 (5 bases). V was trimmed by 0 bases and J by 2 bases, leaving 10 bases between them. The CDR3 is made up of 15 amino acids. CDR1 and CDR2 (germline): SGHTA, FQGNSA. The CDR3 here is CASSLAVGTNYGYTF. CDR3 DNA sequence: TGTGCCAGCAGCTTAGCGGTGGGGACGAACTATGGCTACACCTTC.

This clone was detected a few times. Here the CDR3 DNA reads TGCGCCAGCAGTGACCGGAGACTAGCGGAAGGCACAGATACGCAGTATTTT. As protein: CASSDRRLAEGTDTQYF. The V gene is TRBV10-2, the J gene TRBJ2-3, with 9 bases aligning to TRBD2. Losses at the gene ends were 3 bases for V and 1 base for J; bases not matched to a gene: 8. The germline V gene has CDR1 WSHSY and CDR2 SAAADI. This CDR3 has 17 amino acids.

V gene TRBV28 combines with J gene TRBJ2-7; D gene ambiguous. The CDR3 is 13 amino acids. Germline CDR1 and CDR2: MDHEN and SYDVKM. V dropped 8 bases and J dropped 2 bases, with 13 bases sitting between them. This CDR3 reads CASRVGQTYEQYF. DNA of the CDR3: TGTGCCAGCCGTGTAGGCCAGACCTACGAGCAGTACTTC.

The CDR3 DNA reads as TGTGCCAGCAGCTTAGGTGGGGCGAGCCACGAGCAGTACGTC. Its translation: CASSLGGASHEQYV. This sequence joins TRBV7-8 and TRBJ2-7, with a possible D match to TRBD1 (5 bases). The CDR3 length is 14 residues. Trimming stripped 1 base from V and 5 bases from J, with 12 bases between. The germline V gene has CDR1 SGHVS and CDR2 FQNEAQ.

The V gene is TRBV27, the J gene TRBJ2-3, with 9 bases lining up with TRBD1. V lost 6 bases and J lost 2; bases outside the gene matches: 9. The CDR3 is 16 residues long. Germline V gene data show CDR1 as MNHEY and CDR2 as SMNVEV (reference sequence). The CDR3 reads CASRGTGTLITDTQYF. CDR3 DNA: TGTGCCAGCAGGGGGACAGGGACCCTCATCACAGATACGCAGTATTTT.

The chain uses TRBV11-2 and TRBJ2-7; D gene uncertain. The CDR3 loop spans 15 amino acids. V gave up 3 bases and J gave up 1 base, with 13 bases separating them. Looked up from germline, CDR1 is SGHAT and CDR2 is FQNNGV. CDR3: CASSFTQVASYEQYF. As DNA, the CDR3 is TGTGCCAGCAGCTTTACCCAGGTAGCATCCTACGAGCAGTACTTC.

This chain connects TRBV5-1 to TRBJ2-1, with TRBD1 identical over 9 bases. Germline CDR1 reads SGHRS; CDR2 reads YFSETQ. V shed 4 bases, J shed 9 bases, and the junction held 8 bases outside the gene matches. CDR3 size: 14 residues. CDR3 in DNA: TGCGCCAGCAGCCCCCGGACAGGGGCTAGTGAGCAGTTCTTC. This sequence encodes CASSPRTGASEQFF.

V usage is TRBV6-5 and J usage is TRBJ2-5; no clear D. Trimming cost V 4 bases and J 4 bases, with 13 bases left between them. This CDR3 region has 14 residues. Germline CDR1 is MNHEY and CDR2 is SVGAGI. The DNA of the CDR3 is TGTGCCAGCAGTTCCTTTTTCCTTGGAGAGACCCAGTACTTC. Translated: CASSSFFLGETQYF.

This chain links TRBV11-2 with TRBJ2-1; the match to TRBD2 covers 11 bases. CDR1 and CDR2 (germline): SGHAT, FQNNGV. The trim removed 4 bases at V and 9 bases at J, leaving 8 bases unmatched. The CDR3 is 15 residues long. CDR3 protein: CASSSVTSGISEQFF. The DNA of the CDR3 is TGTGCCAGCAGCTCGGTGACTAGCGGGATTAGTGAGCAGTTCTTC. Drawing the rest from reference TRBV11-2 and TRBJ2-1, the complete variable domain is EAGVAQSPRYKIIEKRQSVAFWCNPISGHATLYWYQQILGQGPKLLIQFQNNGVVDDSQLPKDRFSAERLKGVDSTLKIQPAKLEDSAVYLCASSSVTSGISEQFFGPGTRLTVL.

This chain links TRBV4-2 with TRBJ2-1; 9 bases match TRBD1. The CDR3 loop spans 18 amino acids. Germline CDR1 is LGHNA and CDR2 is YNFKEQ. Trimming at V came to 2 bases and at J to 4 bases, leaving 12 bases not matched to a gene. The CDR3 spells CASSQKRPGTGFYNEQFF. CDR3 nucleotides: TGTGCCAGCAGCCAAAAAAGACCCGGGACAGGGTTTTACAATGAGCAGTTCTTC.

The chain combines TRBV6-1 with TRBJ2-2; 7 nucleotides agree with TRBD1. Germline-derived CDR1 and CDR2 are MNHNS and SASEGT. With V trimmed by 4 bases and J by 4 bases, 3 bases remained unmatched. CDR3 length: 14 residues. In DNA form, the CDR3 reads TGTGCCAGCAGTGTCGACAGGGCCACCGGGGAGCTGTTTTTT. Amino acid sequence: CASSVDRATGELFF.

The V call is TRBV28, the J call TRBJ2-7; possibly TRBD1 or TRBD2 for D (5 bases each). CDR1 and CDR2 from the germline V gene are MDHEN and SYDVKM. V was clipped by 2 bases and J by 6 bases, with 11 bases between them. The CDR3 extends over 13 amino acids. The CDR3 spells CASSLEGISEQYF. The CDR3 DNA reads TGTGCCAGCAGTTTAGAGGGGATCAGCGAGCAGTACTTC.

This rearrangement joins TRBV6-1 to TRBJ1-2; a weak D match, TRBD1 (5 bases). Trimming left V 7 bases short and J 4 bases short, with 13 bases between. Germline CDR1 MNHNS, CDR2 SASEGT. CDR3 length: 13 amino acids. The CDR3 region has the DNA TGTGCCAGCACCGGGACGGGACTCTATGGCTACACCTTC. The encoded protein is CASTGTGLYGYTF.

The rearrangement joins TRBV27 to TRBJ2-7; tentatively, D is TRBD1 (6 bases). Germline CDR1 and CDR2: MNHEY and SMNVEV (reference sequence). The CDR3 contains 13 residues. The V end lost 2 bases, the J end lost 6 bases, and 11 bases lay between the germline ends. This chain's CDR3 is CASSLRQGTEQYV. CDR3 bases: TGTGCCAGCAGTTTAAGGCAGGGGACCGAGCAGTACGTC.

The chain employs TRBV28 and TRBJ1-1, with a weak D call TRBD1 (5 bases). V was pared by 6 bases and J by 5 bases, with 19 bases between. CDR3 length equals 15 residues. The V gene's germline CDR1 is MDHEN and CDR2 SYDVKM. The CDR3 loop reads CASRPQDASGTEAFF. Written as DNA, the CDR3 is TGTGCCAGCAGACCACAGGACGCTTCGGGAACTGAAGCTTTCTTT.

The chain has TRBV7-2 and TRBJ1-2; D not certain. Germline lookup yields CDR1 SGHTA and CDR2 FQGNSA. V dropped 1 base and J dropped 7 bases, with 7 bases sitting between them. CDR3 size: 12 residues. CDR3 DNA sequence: TGTGCCAGCAGCTTAGGGGGTCGTGGCTACACCTTC. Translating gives CASSLGGRGYTF.

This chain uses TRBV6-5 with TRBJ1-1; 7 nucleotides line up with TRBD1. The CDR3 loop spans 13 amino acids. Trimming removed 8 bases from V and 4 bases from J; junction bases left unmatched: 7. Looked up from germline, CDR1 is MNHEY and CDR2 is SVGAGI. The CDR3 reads CASQPTGTTEAFF. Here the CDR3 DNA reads TGTGCCAGCCAGCCGACAGGGACCACTGAAGCTTTCTTT.

This CDR3 is CASSPEGGYGYTF. DNA for the CDR3: TGTGCCAGCAGCCCCGAGGGGGGCTATGGCTACACCTTC. The rearrangement uses TRBV6-6 and TRBJ1-2; D perhaps matches TRBD1 (6 bases). V was shortened by 6 bases and J by 4 bases, with 12 bases between the two germline ends. CDR1 and CDR2 (germline): MNHNY, SVGAGI (reference sequence). The CDR3 covers 13 residues.

For the CDR3, the DNA is TGTGCCAGCAGTCTCGCAGGGTCCTACGAGCAGTACTTC. It translates to CASSLAGSYEQYF. The chain links TRBV6-6 to TRBJ2-7, with a tentative D call TRBD1 (5 bases). The germline V and J ends were trimmed by 5 bases and 1 base, with 9 bases remaining between them. Germline V gives CDR1 MNHNY, CDR2 SVGAGI (reference sequence). This CDR3 has 13 amino acids.

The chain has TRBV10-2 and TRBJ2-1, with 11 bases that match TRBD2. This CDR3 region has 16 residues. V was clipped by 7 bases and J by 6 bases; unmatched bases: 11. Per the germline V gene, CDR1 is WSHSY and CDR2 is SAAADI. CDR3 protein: CASNEYSSGRFNEQFF. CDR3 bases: TGCGCCAGCAACGAATACTCTAGCGGGAGGTTCAATGAGCAGTTCTTC.

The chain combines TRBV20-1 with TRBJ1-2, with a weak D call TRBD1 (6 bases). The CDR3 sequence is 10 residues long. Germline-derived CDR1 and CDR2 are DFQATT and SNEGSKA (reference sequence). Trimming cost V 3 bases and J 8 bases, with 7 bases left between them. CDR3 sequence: CSARTGGYTF. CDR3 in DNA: TGCAGTGCTAGGACAGGAGGCTACACCTTC.

The CDR3 is CASSLSGQGSDTQYF. The CDR3, as DNA: TGTGCCAGCAGCTTATCGGGACAGGGGTCAGATACGCAGTATTTT. The rearrangement links TRBV7-3 to TRBJ2-3; 10 bases line up with TRBD1. Germline V gene sequence: CDR1 SGHTA, CDR2 FQGTGA. The CDR3 runs 15 residues. With 2 bases clipped from V and 4 bases from J, the junction kept 3 bases outside the gene matches. The full variable domain, in which reference TRBV7-3 and TRBJ2-3 provide the parts outside the CDR3, is GAGVSQTPSNKVTEKGKYVELRCDPISGHTALYWYRQSLGQGPEFLIYFQGTGAADDSGLPNDRFFAVRPEGSVSTLKIQRTERGDSAVYLCASSLSGQGSDTQYFGPGTRLTVL.

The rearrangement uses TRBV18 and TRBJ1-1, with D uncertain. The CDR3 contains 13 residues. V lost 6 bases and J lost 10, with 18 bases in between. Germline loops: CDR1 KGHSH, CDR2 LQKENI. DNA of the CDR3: TGTGCCAGCTCCCCGGAGCAGCACAGTGGAGCTTTCTTT. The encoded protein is CASSPEQHSGAFF.

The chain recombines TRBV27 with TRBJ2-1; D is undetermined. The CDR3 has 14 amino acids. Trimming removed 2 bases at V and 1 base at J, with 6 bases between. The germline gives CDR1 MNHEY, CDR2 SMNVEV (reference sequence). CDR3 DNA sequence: TGTGCCAGCAGTTTAGCGATGTCCTACAATGAGCAGTTCTTC. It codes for CASSLAMSYNEQFF.

The CDR3 DNA is TGTGCCAGCAGCTTAGAACGGACGGCCTATGGCTACACCTTC. This codes for CASSLERTAYGYTF. J is TRBJ1-2 and V is TRBV13; D gene unclear. This CDR3 has 14 amino acids. The V and J ends lost 1 base and 4 bases respectively, with 10 bases between them. Germline assignment: CDR1 PRHDT and CDR2 FYEKMQ (reference sequence).

The CDR3 DNA reads TGCGCCAGCAGCTTGGGTCTTGTAGCGGGGGGCCGAGGCACAGATACGCAGTATTTT. This encodes CASSLGLVAGGRGTDTQYF. The rearrangement joins TRBV5-1 to TRBJ2-3; 10 nucleotides agree with TRBD2. This CDR3 region has 19 residues. V trimming: 0 bases; J trimming: 1 base; junction bases outside the gene matches: 11. Germline CDR1 and CDR2: SGHRS and YFSETQ. Variable domain in full (rest from reference TRBV5-1 and TRBJ2-3): KAGVTQTPRYLIKTRGQQVTLSCSPISGHRSVSWYQQTPGQGLQFLFEYFSETQRNKGNFPGRFSGRQFSNSRSEMNVSTLELGDSALYLCASSLGLVAGGRGTDTQYFGPGTRLTVL.

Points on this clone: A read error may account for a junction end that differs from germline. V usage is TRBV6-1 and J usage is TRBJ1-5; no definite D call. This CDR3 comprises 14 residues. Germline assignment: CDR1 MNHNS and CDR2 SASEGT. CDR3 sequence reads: CASREDTFNQPQHF. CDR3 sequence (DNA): TGTGCCAGCAGGGAAGACACTTTCAATCAGCCCCAGCATTTT.